These 31 T cell receptor beta chains share one sample of origin, sequenced in a study of T cell changes during pregnancy in multiple sclerosis. Sequencing used immunoSEQ multiplex PCR; TCRdb keeps in-frame clones, though not all of them. Here the sample spans more than 55,000 clones, roughly 92% being singletons. Source: CD8+ T cells from peripheral blood mononuclear cells, taken in the third trimester of pregnancy. The receptors here all came from a female donor with multiple sclerosis, enrolled in a pregnancy study.

The chain uses TRBV27 and TRBJ2-1, with a tentative D call TRBD2 (5 bases). The CDR3 is 15 amino acids. The ends were cut back, 3 bases at V and 2 bases at J, with 11 bases in the middle. CDR1 and CDR2 (germline): MNHEY, SMNVEV (reference sequence). CDR3 nucleotides: TGTGCCAGCAGTTTCAGCGGTCCAACCTACAATGAGCAGTTCTTC. Translated: CASSFSGPTYNEQFF.

The chain links TRBV5-4 to TRBJ2-5; a weak D match, TRBD1 (6 bases). CDR1 is SGHNT and CDR2 is YYREEE in the germline V gene (reference sequence). This CDR3 spans 14 amino acids. Trimming cost V 4 bases and J 4 bases, with 14 bases left between them. In DNA, the CDR3 is TGTGCCAGCAGCCCCCCCAGGGGCGGAGAGACCCAGTACTTC. It codes for CASSPPRGGETQYF.

This chain uses TRBV4-1 with TRBJ1-5, with unresolved D. The CDR3 covers 18 residues. Trimming cost V 0 bases and J 0 bases, with 15 bases left between them. From germline, CDR1 is MGHRA and CDR2 YSYEKL. CDR3 amino acids: CASSQDVRGTYSNQPQHF. Written as DNA, the CDR3 is TGCGCCAGCAGCCAAGATGTGCGGGGAACCTATAGCAATCAGCCCCAGCATTTT.

The chain uses TRBV4-3 and TRBJ1-2; TRBD1 matches at 7 bases. Germline V gene data show CDR1 as LGHNA and CDR2 as YSLEER. V lost 0 bases, J lost 4 bases, and 5 bases stayed unmatched. The CDR3 is made up of 15 amino acids. CDR3 sequence reads: CASSQDRQGGYGYTF. The DNA for the CDR3 is TGCGCCAGCAGCCAAGATCGACAGGGAGGCTATGGCTACACCTTC.

This rearrangement joins TRBV27 to TRBJ2-1; D unclear. Trimming cost V 2 bases and J 7 bases, with 6 bases left between them. In germline, CDR1 is MNHEY, CDR2 SMNVEV (reference sequence). The CDR3 extends over 12 amino acids. The DNA of the CDR3 is TGTGCCAGCAGTTTACCCGGGAATGAGCAGTTCTTC. Its protein is CASSLPGNEQFF.

This chain uses TRBV10-3 with TRBJ2-3, with 9 bases lining up with TRBD2. V shed 0 bases and J 3 bases; nucleotides not matched to a gene: 4. The CDR3 is 16 residues long. Germline V gene sequence: CDR1 ENHRY, CDR2 SYGVKD. CDR3 in DNA: TGTGCCATCAGTGAGTCGGCGGGAGGGATTACAGATACGCAGTATTTT. Translation: CAISESAGGITDTQYF.

J is TRBJ2-7 and V is TRBV6-6; D is uncertain. Germline V gene lookup returns CDR1 MNHNY and CDR2 SVGAGI (reference sequence). The CDR3 has 13 residues. Trimming shortened V by 6 bases and J by 3 bases, and 12 bases separated the two germline ends. CDR3 protein: CASSLFIDYEQYF. The CDR3 DNA reads as TGTGCCAGCAGCCTATTCATAGACTACGAGCAGTACTTC.

The rearrangement joins TRBV11-2 to TRBJ2-1; 9 bases are a match to TRBD2. Germline CDR1 reads SGHAT; CDR2 reads FQNNGV. Germline trimming cut 8 bases from V and 8 bases from J; bases unmatched to any gene: 16. The CDR3 contains 16 residues. The CDR3 DNA follows: TGTGCCAGCCGCTGGCTCGGGGTAGCGGGAGCAGATGAGCAGTTCTTC. It codes for CASRWLGVAGADEQFF.

The V gene is TRBV7-6, the J gene TRBJ2-6, with a weak D call TRBD1 (6 bases). Trimming pared 1 base from V and 0 bases from J, leaving 16 bases between. CDR1 is SGHVS, CDR2 FNYEAQ, per germline. This CDR3 spans 19 amino acids. The CDR3 DNA follows: TGTGCCAGCAGCTTAGAGAGCGCAGGGGCTAACTCTGGGGCCAACGTCCTGACTTTC. It yields the protein CASSLESAGANSGANVLTF.

The J gene is TRBJ2-3, the V gene TRBV5-1; 12 positions agree with TRBD2. From germline, CDR1 is SGHRS and CDR2 YFSETQ. The CDR3 is 14 amino acids. V was pared by 3 bases and J by 5 bases, with 1 base of the junction left unmatched. The CDR3, as DNA: TGCGCCAGCAGCTGGGGACTAGCGGGAGATACGCAGTATTTT. This encodes CASSWGLAGDTQYF.

The chain employs TRBV19 and TRBJ1-1, with D uncertain. V shed 6 bases and J shed 3 bases, with 11 bases lying between them. The CDR3 has 13 amino acids. Per the germline V gene, CDR1 is LNHDA and CDR2 is SQIVND (reference sequence). This CDR3 is CASRPWEDTEAFF. The DNA of the CDR3 is TGTGCCAGTAGACCCTGGGAGGACACTGAAGCTTTCTTT.

The chain is built from TRBV4-3 and TRBJ2-7, with D perhaps matching TRBD2 (6 bases). The germline gives CDR1 LGHNA, CDR2 YSLEER. The length of the CDR3 is 15 residues. Between the trimmed V and J ends, which lost 1 base and 4 bases, there was a span of 14 bases. The CDR3 nucleotides are TGCGCCAGCAGCCAAGTACGGGAGAGGTTTTACGAGCAGTACTTC. This gives the protein CASSQVRERFYEQYF.

This rearrangement joins TRBV2 to TRBJ1-2, with 8 bases aligning to TRBD1. Trimming took 0 bases from V and 4 from J; bases not matched to a gene: 13. The germline CDR1 and CDR2 sequences are SNHLY and FYNNEI. This CDR3 contains 18 residues. CDR3 sequence reads: CASSEALLREDRVYGYTF. The CDR3 nucleotides read TGTGCCAGCAGTGAAGCGCTTCTCAGGGAGGACAGGGTCTATGGCTACACCTTC.

The rearrangement joins TRBV6-6 to TRBJ1-1; D call uncertain. V was pared by 9 bases and J by 0 bases, with 20 bases between. The CDR3 runs 16 residues. The germline V gene encodes CDR1 MNHNY and CDR2 SVGAGI (reference sequence). CDR3 bases: TGTGCCAGTAGTATTTTTGGGGAGACCATGAACACTGAAGCTTTCTTT. It is translated as CASSIFGETMNTEAFF.

The genes are TRBV28 and TRBJ1-1; D might be TRBD1 (5 bases). The CDR3 consists of 14 residues. The ends were cut back, 5 bases at V and 5 bases at J, with 15 bases in the middle. CDR1 MDHEN and CDR2 SYDVKM come from the germline V gene. CDR3 coding DNA: TGTGCCAGCAGTCCCGTGAGCCAGGGAACTGAAGCTTTCTTT. This sequence encodes CASSPVSQGTEAFF.

The chain employs TRBV6-5 and TRBJ1-2; D is undetermined. The CDR3 spans 13 residues. Trimming took 7 bases from V and 2 from J, leaving 11 bases between them. CDR1 MNHEY and CDR2 SVGAGI come from the germline V gene. The CDR3 loop reads CASTLDWNYGYTF. The CDR3 DNA reads TGTGCCAGCACTCTGGACTGGAACTATGGCTACACCTTC.

This clone was detected only a few times. The chain employs TRBV5-4 and TRBJ1-2; tentative D call: TRBD1 (6 bases). Germline loops: CDR1 SGHNT, CDR2 YYREEE (reference sequence). The CDR3 is 14 residues long. V was trimmed by 4 bases and J by 7 bases, leaving 17 bases between them. The CDR3 sequence: CASSLGPQGIGYTF. The DNA for the CDR3 is TGTGCCAGCAGCCTCGGCCCACAGGGAATTGGCTACACCTTC.

This rearrangement joins TRBV7-9 to TRBJ2-1; tentative D call: TRBD1 (5 bases). The ends were cut back, 2 bases at V and 0 bases at J, with 17 bases in the middle. Germline V lookup: CDR1 SEHNR, CDR2 FQNEAQ (reference sequence). This CDR3 contains 18 residues. The CDR3 region is CASSLLKGWGGSYNEQFF. In DNA, the CDR3 is TGTGCCAGCAGCTTATTAAAAGGGTGGGGCGGCTCCTACAATGAGCAGTTCTTC.

The CDR3 sequence is CASSSLKGVEETQYF. The CDR3 nucleotides are TGTGCCAGCAGCTCCCTGAAGGGGGTGGAAGAGACCCAGTACTTC. The chain carries TRBV28 and TRBJ2-5; TRBD1 is a possible D gene (6 bases). V was cut by 6 bases and J by 3 bases, with 17 bases left in between. The CDR3 runs 15 residues. Germline V CDR1 and CDR2: MDHEN, SYDVKM.

The chain carries TRBV9 and TRBJ2-7, with 8 bases lining up with TRBD2. Trimming at V came to 0 bases and at J to 4 bases, leaving 3 bases not matched to a gene. The CDR3 covers 14 residues. Germline assignment: CDR1 SGDLS and CDR2 YYNGEE. DNA of the CDR3: TGTGCCAGCAGCGTAGGGGCTAGCGGGTACGAGCAGTACTTC. It is translated as CASSVGASGYEQYF.

This clone was seen ten or more times. In nucleotides, the CDR3 is TGCGCCAGCAGCCAAGTAAAAGGGACTAGCGGGGAGCAGTTCTTC. Translating it yields CASSQVKGTSGEQFF. V usage is TRBV4-1 and J usage is TRBJ2-1; TRBD2 matches at 12 bases. The CDR3 has 15 residues. The V gene's germline CDR1 is MGHRA and CDR2 YSYEKL. Trimming at V came to 1 base and at J to 10 bases, leaving 5 bases not matched to a gene.

V is TRBV5-6 and J is TRBJ1-1; D not certain. Looked up from germline, CDR1 is SGHDT and CDR2 is YYEEEE. The V end was cut by 0 bases, the J end by 5 bases, with 11 bases between. This CDR3 region has 14 residues. The CDR3 here is CASSLEGWETEAFF. The CDR3 DNA sequence: TGTGCCAGCAGCTTGGAAGGGTGGGAGACTGAAGCTTTCTTT.

The chain links TRBV7-6 to TRBJ2-3, with 9 bases fitting TRBD2. The ends lost 2 bases at V and 7 bases at J; junction bases unmatched: 7. The CDR3 covers 15 residues. CDR1 and CDR2 (germline): SGHVS, FNYEAQ. CDR3 sequence: CASSLWREGPYTQYF. The CDR3, as DNA: TGTGCCAGCAGCTTATGGCGGGAGGGCCCTTATACGCAGTATTTT.

The gene calls are TRBV5-1 and TRBJ2-7; D unclear. The CDR3 sequence is 16 residues long. Trimming took 0 bases from V and 3 from J, leaving 16 bases between them. The V gene's germline CDR1 is SGHRS and CDR2 YFSETQ. The CDR3 here is CASSLDLTTNYYEQYF. The DNA for the CDR3 is TGCGCCAGCAGCTTGGACCTAACTACTAACTACTACGAGCAGTACTTC.

This clone was seen only once. The rearrangement links TRBV6-6 to TRBJ2-3; 7 bases are a match to TRBD2. Looked up from germline, CDR1 is MNHNY and CDR2 is SVGAGI (reference sequence). The CDR3 length is 15 residues. With 4 bases clipped from V and 8 bases from J, the junction kept 12 bases outside the gene matches. CDR3 bases: TGTGCCAGCAGTTCCTCACTAGCGACGTTCGGTACGCAGTATTTT. Its protein is CASSSSLATFGTQYF.

V is TRBV7-9 and J is TRBJ2-2; a possible D gene is TRBD2 (7 bases). The length of the CDR3 is 17 residues. Germline V gene sequence: CDR1 SEHNR, CDR2 FQNEAQ (reference sequence). V lost 4 bases and J lost 0, with 15 bases in between. The CDR3 loop reads CASSSRGGDPNTGELFF. The CDR3 DNA follows: TGTGCCAGCAGCTCCAGGGGAGGGGACCCGAACACCGGGGAGCTGTTTTTT.

The DNA of the CDR3 is TGCGCCAGCAGCCAAGTTACGGGAGGGCCGACAGATACGCAGTATTTT. As protein: CASSQVTGGPTDTQYF. The chain joins TRBV4-3 to TRBJ2-3; 8 bases align to TRBD2. V was clipped by 1 base and J by 3 bases; unmatched bases: 6. The CDR3 consists of 16 residues. Per germline, CDR1 LGHNA and CDR2 YSLEER.

Only a few counts were recorded for this clone. J is TRBJ2-3 and V is TRBV11-2; D is ambiguous. The V gene's germline CDR1 is SGHAT and CDR2 FQNNGV. The V gene lost 3 bases and the J gene lost 4 bases, with 17 bases spanning the gap. The CDR3 extends over 16 amino acids. Written as DNA, the CDR3 is TGTGCCAGCAGCTTGGCTTACGGCGGCTCATCAGATACGCAGTATTTT. It encodes CASSLAYGGSSDTQYF.

The chain recombines TRBV6-4 with TRBJ2-1, with 11 bases matching TRBD1. The trim removed 3 bases at V and 3 bases at J, leaving 1 base unmatched. The germline V gene encodes CDR1 MRHNA and CDR2 SNTAGT. The length of the CDR3 is 15 residues. The DNA for the CDR3 is TGTGCCAGCAGTGAGGGGACAGGGGGCTACAATGAGCAGTTCTTC. Translation gives CASSEGTGGYNEQFF.

This clone was detected once. This chain connects TRBV27 to TRBJ1-2, with 7 bases aligning to TRBD1. V was pared by 4 bases and J by 3 bases, with 11 bases of the junction left unmatched. The length of the CDR3 is 16 residues. Germline V CDR1 and CDR2: MNHEY, SMNVEV (reference sequence). CDR3 region: CASSSRTGTAYYGYTF. The CDR3 nucleotides are TGTGCCAGCAGTTCCCGAACCGGGACAGCTTACTATGGCTACACCTTC.

CDR3 in DNA: TGCGCCAGCAGCTCCACTAGCGGGAGAGCCCCCTACAATGAGCAGTTCTTC. Protein: CASSSTSGRAPYNEQFF. J is TRBJ2-1 and V is TRBV5-1; 11 bases map to TRBD2. The CDR3 is 17 amino acids. CDR1 SGHRS and CDR2 YFSETQ come from the germline V gene. V lost 3 bases to trimming and J lost 2 bases; unmatched junction nucleotides: 7. The entire variable domain, with the rest obtained from reference TRBV5-1 and TRBJ2-1, is as follows: KAGVTQTPRYLIKTRGQQVTLSCSPISGHRSVSWYQQTPGQGLQFLFEYFSETQRNKGNFPGRFSGRQFSNSRSEMNVSTLELGDSALYLCASSSTSGRAPYNEQFFGPGTRLTVL.